This TCR beta chain was recovered during a study of blood T cell repertoires in COVID-19. Study-level background: Collection of acute and convalescent COVID-19 samples took place in the United States, Italy and Spain. In each case, the material was cDNA or gDNA derived from T cells, B-cell-depleted T cells, or PBMCs.

As handled by the study authors: From reference gene primer amplification, estimates of nucleated cell counts were derived. Sequencing was performed with immunoSEQ multiplex PCR; in TCRdb, only in-frame clones are kept and a portion is missing. V, J and clone size are those of that table, while D and trimming were read from the DNA. The sample comprises 30,000 to 40,000 clones, 80% to 90% of which are singletons, and 5.5% rests with the top ten. The CDR3 runs to 15 residues. The germline CDR1 and CDR2 sequences are MNHEY and SVGAGI. J was trimmed by 2 bases and V by 5 bases; bases with no gene match: 3.

The TCR comes from an elderly woman with active or convalescent COVID-19. Sequenced material: peripheral blood. The rearrangement uses TRBV6-5 and TRBJ2-6, with 7 bases that match TRBD2. The CDR3 DNA reads as TGTGCCAGCAGTCAAACTAGCGCTGGGGCCAACGTCCTGACTTTC. Protein: CASSQTSAGANVLTF.